These T cell receptor beta chains were read from a single sample in a study of T-cell memory formation after mild COVID-19. TCRdb reanalysed the 5' RACE reads using MiXCR and keeps one entry per CDR3 protein. The sample has roughly 180,000 distinct CDR3 sequences; around a sixth are singletons. The sample taken for sequencing was PBMCs or a T cell subset sorted from them (not recorded which). These receptors were obtained from a man younger than 35 who had mild COVID-19 (a few samples of this study predate the infection). Cell type and time point are not known. CDR3s include the opening cysteine and the closing phenylalanine or tryptophan. The D gene is left open where the match is weak. Rows may omit the clone size; those that give it use once, few, many or a size class.

clone_size	j_call	d_call	cdr3_length	v_call	cdr3_aa	cdr3_nt
many	TRBJ2-5	.	13	TRBV7-2	CASSPSLRETQYF	TGTGCCAGCAGCCCTAGTCTACGGGAGACCCAGTACTTC
few	TRBJ2-5	.	15	TRBV15	CATSRDLGVTETQYF	TGTGCCACCAGCAGAGACCTAGGTGTGACGGAGACCCAGTACTTC
.	TRBJ2-5	TRBD2	13	TRBV29-1	CSVGGGPGETQYF	TGCAGCGTTGGCGGGGGGCCAGGGGAGACCCAGTACTTC
.	TRBJ2-7	TRBD1	15	TRBV15	CATSRTGTGPYEQYF	TGTGCCACCAGCAGGACCGGGACAGGCCCCTACGAGCAGTACTTC
.	TRBJ2-3	.	10	TRBV28	CASMRVTQYF	TGTGCCAGCATGAGAGTTACGCAGTATTTT
.	TRBJ2-5	TRBD2	16	TRBV10-3	CAISGRSSGGAETQYF	TGTGCCATCAGTGGCCGTTCTAGCGGGGGTGCAGAGACCCAGTACTTC
.	TRBJ2-5	.	16	TRBV20-1	CSARVWTAGAQETQYF	TGCAGTGCTAGAGTTTGGACGGCGGGTGCACAAGAGACCCAGTACTTC
few	TRBJ2-5	.	15	TRBV3-1	CASSQIRGPAETQYF	TGTGCCAGCAGCCAGATCCGGGGGCCCGCGGAGACCCAGTACTTC
.	TRBJ1-3	.	17	TRBV9	CASSVEAGISSGNTIYF	TGTGCCAGCAGCGTCGAGGCGGGGATAAGTTCAGGAAACACCATATATTTT
.	TRBJ1-3	TRBD1	13	TRBV25-1	CASSGTGMDTIYF	TGTGCCAGCAGTGGGACAGGGATGGACACCATATATTTT
few	TRBJ1-1	TRBD1	14	TRBV20-1	CSARELNRGTEAFF	TGCAGTGCTAGAGAACTCAACAGGGGCACTGAAGCTTTCTTT
few	TRBJ1-5	.	13	TRBV4-1	CASSQDRNQPQHF	TGCGCCAGCAGCCAGGACAGAAATCAGCCCCAGCATTTT
.	TRBJ1-1	.	14	TRBV6-2/TRBV6-3	CASPPGSMNTEAFF	TGTGCCAGCCCCCCTGGATCCATGAACACTGAAGCTTTCTTT
many	TRBJ1-4	.	15	TRBV5-1	CASSFFPGEDEKLFF	TGCGCCAGCAGCTTCTTTCCCGGTGAGGATGAAAAACTGTTTTTT
few	TRBJ2-3	TRBD2	15	TRBV29-1	CSTTGLAGTTDTQYF	TGCAGCACTACCGGCCTAGCGGGGACCACAGATACGCAGTATTTT